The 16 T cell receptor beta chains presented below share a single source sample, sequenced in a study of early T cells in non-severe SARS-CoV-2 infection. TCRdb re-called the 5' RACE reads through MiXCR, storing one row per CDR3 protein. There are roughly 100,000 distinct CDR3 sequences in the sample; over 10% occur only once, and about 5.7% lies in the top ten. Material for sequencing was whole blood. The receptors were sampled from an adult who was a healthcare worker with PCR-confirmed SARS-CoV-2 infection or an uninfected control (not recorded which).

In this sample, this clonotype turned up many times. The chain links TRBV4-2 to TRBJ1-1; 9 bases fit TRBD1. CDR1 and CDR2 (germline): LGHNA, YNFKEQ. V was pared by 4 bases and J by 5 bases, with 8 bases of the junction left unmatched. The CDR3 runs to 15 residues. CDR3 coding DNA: TGTGCCAGCAGCCCGGGACAGGGTTTGGCGACTGAAGCTTTCTTT. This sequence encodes CASSPGQGLATEAFF.

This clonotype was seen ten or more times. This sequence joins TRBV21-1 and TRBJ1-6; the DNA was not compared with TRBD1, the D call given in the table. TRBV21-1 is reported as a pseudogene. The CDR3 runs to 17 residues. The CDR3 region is CASSKFGTPGGDSPLHF. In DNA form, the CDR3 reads TGTGCCAGCAGCAAATTCGGGACACCCGGGGGGGATTCACCCCTCCACTTT.

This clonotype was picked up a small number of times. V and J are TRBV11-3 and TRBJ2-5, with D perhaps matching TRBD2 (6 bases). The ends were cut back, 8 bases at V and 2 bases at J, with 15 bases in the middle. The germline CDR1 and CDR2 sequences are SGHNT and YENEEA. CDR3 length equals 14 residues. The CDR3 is CASAKGSGQETQYF. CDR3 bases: TGTGCCAGCGCTAAAGGTAGCGGACAAGAGACCCAGTACTTC.

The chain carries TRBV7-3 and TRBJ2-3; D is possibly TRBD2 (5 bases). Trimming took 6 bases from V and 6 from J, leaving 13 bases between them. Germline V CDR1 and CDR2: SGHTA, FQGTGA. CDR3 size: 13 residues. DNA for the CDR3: TGTGCCAGCAGGGACTTTCAAAGTGATACGCAGTATTTT. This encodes CASRDFQSDTQYF.

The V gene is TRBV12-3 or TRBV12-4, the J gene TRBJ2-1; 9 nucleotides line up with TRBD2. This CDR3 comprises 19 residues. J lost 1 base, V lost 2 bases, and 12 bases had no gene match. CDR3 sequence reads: CASSLKLAGEAPSYNEQFF. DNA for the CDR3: TGTGCCAGCAGTTTAAAGTTAGCGGGAGAGGCCCCTTCCTACAATGAGCAGTTCTTC.

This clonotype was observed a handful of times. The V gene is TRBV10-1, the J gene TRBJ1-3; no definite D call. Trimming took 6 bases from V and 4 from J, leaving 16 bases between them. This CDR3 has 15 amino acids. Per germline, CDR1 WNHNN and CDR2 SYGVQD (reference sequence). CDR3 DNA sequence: TGCGCCAGCAGCGCCGCAAATCTGGAAGGAAACACCATATATTTT. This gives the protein CASSAANLEGNTIYF.

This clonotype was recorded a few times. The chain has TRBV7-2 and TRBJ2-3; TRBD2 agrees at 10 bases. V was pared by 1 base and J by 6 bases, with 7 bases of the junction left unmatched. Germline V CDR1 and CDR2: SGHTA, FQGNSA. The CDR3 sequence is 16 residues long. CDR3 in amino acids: CASSLGEREGLDTQYF. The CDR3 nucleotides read TGTGCCAGCAGCTTAGGGGAGCGGGAGGGCCTCGATACGCAGTATTTT.

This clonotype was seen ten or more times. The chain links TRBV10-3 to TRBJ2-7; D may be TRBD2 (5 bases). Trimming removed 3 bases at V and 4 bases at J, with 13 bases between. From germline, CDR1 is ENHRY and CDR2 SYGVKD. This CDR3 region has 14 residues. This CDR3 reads CAISEGIEGYEQYF. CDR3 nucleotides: TGTGCCATCAGTGAAGGGATCGAGGGTTACGAGCAGTACTTC.

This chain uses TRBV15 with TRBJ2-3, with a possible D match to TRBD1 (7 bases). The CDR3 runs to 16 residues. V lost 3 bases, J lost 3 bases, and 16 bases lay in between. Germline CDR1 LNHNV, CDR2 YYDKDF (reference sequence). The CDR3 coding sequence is TGTGCCACCAGCAGGGGGAGGCAGACAGGGACAGATACGCAGTATTTT. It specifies CATSRGRQTGTDTQYF.

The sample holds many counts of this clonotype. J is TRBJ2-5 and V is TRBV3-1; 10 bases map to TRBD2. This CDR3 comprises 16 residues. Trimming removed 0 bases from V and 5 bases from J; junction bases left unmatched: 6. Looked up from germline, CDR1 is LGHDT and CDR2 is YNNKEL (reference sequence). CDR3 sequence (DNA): TGTGCCAGCAGCCAAGAAGCAGCGGGAGGGCAGGAGACCCAGTACTTC. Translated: CASSQEAAGGQETQYF.

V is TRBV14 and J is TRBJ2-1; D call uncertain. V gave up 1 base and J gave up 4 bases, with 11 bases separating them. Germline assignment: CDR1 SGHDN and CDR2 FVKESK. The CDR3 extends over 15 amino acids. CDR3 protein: CASSQALALYNEQFF. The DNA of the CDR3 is TGTGCCAGCAGCCAAGCCTTAGCCTTATACAATGAGCAGTTCTTC. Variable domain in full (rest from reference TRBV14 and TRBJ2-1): EAGVTQFPSHSVIEKGQTVTLRCDPISGHDNLYWYRRVMGKEIKFLLHFVKESKQDESGMPNNRFLAERTGGTYSTLKVQPAELEDSGVYFCASSQALALYNEQFFGPGTRLTVL.

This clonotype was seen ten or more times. The CDR3 spells CASSWGPLSYEQYF. The CDR3 DNA reads TGTGCCAGCAGCTGGGGACCACTATCCTACGAGCAGTACTTC. J is TRBJ2-7 and V is TRBV5-6; tentatively, D is TRBD1 or TRBD2 (5 bases each). The CDR3 is 14 amino acids. Deletions cut 3 bases from V and 1 base from J, with 11 bases between. Germline V lookup: CDR1 SGHDT, CDR2 YYEEEE.

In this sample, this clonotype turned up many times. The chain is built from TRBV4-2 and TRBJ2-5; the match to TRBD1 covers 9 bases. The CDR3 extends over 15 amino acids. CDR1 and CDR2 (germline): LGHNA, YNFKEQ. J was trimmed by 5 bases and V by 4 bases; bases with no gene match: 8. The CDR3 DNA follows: TGTGCCAGCAGCCGGGGGGACAGGGAGATGGAGACCCAGTACTTC. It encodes CASSRGDREMETQYF.

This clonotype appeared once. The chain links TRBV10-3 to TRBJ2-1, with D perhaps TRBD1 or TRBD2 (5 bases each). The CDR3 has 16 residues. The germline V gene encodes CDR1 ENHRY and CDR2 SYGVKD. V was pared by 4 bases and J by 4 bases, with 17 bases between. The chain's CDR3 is CAISVGTPLQYNEQFF. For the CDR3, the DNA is TGTGCCATCAGTGTCGGGACGCCACTACAATACAATGAGCAGTTCTTC.

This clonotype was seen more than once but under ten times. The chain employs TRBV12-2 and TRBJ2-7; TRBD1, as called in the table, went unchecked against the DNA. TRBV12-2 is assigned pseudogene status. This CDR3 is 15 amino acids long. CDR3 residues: CASRLGRDRAYEQYF. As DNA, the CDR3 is TGTGCAAGTCGCTTAGGTCGGGACAGGGCATACGAGCAGTACTTC.

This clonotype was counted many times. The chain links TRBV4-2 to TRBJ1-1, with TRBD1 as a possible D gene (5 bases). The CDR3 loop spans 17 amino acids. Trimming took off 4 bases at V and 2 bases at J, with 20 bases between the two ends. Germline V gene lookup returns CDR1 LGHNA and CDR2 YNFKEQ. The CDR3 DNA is TGTGCCAGCAGCCGGGTTCCTAGAACAGGAGGTAACACTGAAGCTTTCTTT. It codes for CASSRVPRTGGNTEAFF.